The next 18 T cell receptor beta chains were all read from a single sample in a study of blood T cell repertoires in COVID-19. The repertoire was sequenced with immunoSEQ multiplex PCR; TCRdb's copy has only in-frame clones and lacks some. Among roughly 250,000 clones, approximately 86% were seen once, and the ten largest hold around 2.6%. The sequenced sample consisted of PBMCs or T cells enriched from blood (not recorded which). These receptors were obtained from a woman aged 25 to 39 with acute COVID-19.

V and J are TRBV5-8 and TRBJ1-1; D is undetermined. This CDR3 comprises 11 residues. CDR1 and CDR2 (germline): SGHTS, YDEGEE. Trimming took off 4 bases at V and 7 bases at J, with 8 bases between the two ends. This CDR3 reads CASSPRGEAFF. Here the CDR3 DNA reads TGTGCCAGCAGCCCCCGGGGTGAAGCTTTCTTT.

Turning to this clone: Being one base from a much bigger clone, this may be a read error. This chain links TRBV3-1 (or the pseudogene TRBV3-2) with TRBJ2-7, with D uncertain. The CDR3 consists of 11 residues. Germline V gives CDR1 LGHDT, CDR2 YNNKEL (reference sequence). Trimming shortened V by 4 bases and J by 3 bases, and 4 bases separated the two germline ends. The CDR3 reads CASSPHYEQYF. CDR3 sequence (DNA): TGTGCCAGCAGCCCCCACTACGAGCAGTACTTC.

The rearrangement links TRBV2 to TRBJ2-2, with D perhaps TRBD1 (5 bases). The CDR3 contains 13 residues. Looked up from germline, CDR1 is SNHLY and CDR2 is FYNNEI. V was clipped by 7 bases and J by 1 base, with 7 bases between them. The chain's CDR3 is CASNGQNTGELFF. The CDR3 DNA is TGTGCCAGCAATGGACAGAACACCGGGGAGCTGTTTTTT.

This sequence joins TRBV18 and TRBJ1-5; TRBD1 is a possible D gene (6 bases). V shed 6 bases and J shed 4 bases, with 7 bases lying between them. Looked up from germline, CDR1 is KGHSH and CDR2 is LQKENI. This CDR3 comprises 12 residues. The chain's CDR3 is CASSQGNQPQHF. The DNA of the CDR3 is TGTGCCAGCTCCCAGGGGAATCAGCCCCAGCATTTT.

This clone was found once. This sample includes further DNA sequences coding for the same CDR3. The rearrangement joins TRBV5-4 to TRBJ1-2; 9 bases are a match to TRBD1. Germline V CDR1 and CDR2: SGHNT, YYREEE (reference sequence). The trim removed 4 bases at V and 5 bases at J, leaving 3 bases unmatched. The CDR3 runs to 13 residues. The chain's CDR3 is CASSLGTGYGYTF. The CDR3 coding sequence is TGTGCCAGCAGCCTGGGGACAGGGTATGGCTACACCTTC.

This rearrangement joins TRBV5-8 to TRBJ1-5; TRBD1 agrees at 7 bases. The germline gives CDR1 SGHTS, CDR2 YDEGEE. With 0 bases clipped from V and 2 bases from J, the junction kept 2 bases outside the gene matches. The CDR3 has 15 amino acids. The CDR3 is CASSLGQGGNQPQHF. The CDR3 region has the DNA TGTGCCAGCAGCTTGGGACAGGGTGGCAATCAGCCCCAGCATTTT.

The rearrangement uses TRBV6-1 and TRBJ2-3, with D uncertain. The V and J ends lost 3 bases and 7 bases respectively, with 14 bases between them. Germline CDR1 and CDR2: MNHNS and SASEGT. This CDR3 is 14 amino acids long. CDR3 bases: TGTGCCAGCAGTGAGCCTCAGGCCGGCTATACGCAGTATTTT. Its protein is CASSEPQAGYTQYF.

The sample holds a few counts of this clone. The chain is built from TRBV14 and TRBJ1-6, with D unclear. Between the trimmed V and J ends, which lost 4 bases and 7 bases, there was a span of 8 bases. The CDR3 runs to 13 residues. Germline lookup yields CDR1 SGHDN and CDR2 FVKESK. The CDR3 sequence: CASSPAGNSPLHF. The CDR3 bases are TGTGCCAGCAGCCCGGCCGGGAATTCACCCCTCCACTTT.

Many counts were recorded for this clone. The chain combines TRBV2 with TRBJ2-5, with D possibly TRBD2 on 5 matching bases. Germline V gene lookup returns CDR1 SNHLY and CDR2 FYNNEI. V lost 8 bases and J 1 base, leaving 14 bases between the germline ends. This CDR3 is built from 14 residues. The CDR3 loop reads CASPMDGGQETQYF. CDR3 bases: TGTGCCAGCCCCATGGACGGAGGCCAAGAGACCCAGTACTTC.

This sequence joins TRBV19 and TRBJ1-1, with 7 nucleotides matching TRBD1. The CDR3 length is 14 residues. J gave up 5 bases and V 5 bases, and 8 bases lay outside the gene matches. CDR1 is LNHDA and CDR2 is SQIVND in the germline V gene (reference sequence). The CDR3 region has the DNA TGTGCCAGTAGTTCACAGGGGAGATATACTGAAGCTTTCTTT. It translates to CASSSQGRYTEAFF. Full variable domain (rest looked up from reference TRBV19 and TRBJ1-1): DGGITQSPKYLFRKEGQNVTLSCEQNLNHDAMYWYRQDPGQGLRLIYYSQIVNDFQKGDIAEGYSVSREKKESFPLTVTSAQKNPTAFYLCASSSQGRYTEAFFGQGTRLTVV.

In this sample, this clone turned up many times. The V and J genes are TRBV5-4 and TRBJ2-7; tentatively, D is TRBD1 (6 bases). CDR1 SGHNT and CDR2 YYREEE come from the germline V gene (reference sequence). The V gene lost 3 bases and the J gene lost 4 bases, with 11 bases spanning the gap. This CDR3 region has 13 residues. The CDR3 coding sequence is TGTGCCAGCAGCTCTTCCAGGGGTTACGAGCAGTACTTC. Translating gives CASSSSRGYEQYF.

In nucleotides, the CDR3 is TGTGCCAGCAGTTTGGGACATGGGGGTGGGCAGCCCCAGCATTTT. Its translation is CASSLGHGGGQPQHF. V and J are TRBV27 and TRBJ1-5, with D tentatively TRBD1 (6 bases). This CDR3 has 15 residues. The V gene lost 3 bases and the J gene lost 7 bases, with 16 bases spanning the gap. CDR1 is MNHEY and CDR2 is SMNVEV in the germline V gene (reference sequence).

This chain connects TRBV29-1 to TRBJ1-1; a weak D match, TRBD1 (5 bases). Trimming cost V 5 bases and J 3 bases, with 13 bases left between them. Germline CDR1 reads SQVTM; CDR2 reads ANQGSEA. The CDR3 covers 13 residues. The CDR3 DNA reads TGCAGCGTTCGAAGGGGAGGGGACACTGAAGCTTTCTTT. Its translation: CSVRRGGDTEAFF.

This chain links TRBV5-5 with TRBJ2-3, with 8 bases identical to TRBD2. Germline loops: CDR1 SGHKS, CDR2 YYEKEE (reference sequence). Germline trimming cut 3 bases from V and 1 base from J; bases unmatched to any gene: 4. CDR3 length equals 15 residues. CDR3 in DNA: TGTGCCAGCAGCTCCGAGCGGGAGCGCACAGATACGCAGTATTTT. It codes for CASSSERERTDTQYF.

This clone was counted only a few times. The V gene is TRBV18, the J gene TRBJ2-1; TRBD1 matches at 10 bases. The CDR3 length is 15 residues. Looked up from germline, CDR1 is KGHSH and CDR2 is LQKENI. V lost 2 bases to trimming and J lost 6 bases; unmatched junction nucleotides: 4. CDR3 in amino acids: CASSPGTGAVNEQFF. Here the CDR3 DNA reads TGTGCCAGCTCACCAGGGACAGGGGCCGTCAATGAGCAGTTCTTC. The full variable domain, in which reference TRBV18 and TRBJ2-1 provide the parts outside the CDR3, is NAGVMQNPRHLVRRRGQEARLRCSPMKGHSHVYWYRQLPEEGLKFMVYLQKENIIDESGMPKERFSAEFPKEGPSILRIQQVVRGDSAAYFCASSPGTGAVNEQFFGPGTRLTVL.

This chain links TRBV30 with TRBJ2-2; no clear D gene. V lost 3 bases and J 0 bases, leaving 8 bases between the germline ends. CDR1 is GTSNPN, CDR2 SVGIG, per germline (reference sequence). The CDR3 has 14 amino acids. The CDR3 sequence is CAWRASANTGELFF. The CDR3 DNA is TGTGCCTGGAGGGCTAGTGCGAACACCGGGGAGCTGTTTTTT. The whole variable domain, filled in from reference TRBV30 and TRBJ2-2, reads SQTIHQWPATLVQPVGSPLSLECTVEGTSNPNLYWYRQAAGRGLQLLFYSVGIGQISSEVPQNLSASRPQDRQFILSSKKLLLSDSGFYLCAWRASANTGELFFGEGSRLTVL.

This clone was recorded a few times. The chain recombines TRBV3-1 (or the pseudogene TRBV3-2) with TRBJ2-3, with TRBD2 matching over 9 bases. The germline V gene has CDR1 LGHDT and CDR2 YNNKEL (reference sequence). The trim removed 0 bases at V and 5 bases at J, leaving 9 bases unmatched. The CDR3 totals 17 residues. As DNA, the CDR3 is TGTGCCAGCAGCCAAGATCCCCCTAGCGGGGTCGAAGATACGCAGTATTTT. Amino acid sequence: CASSQDPPSGVEDTQYF.

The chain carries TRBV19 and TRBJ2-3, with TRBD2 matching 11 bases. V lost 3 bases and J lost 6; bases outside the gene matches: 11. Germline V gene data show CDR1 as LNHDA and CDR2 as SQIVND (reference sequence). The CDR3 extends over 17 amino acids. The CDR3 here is CASSITLRLAGHDTQYF. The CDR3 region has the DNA TGTGCCAGTAGTATCACATTAAGACTAGCGGGGCATGATACGCAGTATTTT.